This T cell receptor beta chain was sequenced in a study of regulatory T cells in long-lasting Graves disease. Time point specified: newly diagnosed GD, antithyroid drugs for less than 3 months. PBMC RNA served as the TCR library source. Investigators prepared the TCR beta libraries by applying iRepertoire HTBI primers and Arm-PCR of CDR3 regions. MiXCR, run by TCRdb on the multiplex PCR reads, gives a single entry per CDR3 protein. Here the sample spans over 200,000 distinct CDR3 sequences, around 17% being singletons. This clonotype occurred once. The CDR3 is made up of 17 amino acids. Germline trimming cut 2 bases from V and 5 bases from J; bases unmatched to any gene: 9. Germline loops: CDR1 SGHAT, CDR2 FQNNGV.

The chain combines TRBV11-2 with TRBJ2-2; 9 nucleotides agree with TRBD2. Sample: peripheral blood mononuclear cells (PBMCs), taken at new diagnosis, from a patient treated with antithyroid drugs. The TCR was taken from a female donor with Graves disease. The CDR3 DNA is TGTGCCAGCAGCTTACTAGCGGGATTTAGTGTGACCGGGGAGCTGTTTTTT. Protein: CASSLLAGFSVTGELFF.